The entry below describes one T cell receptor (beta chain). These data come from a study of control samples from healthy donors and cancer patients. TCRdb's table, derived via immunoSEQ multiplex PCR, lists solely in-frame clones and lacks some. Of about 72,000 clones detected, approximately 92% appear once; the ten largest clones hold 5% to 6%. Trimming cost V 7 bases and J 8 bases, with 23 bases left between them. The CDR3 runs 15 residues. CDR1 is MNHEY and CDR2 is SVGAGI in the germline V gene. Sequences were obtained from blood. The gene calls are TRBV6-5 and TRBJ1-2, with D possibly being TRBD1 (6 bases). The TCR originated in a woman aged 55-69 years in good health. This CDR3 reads CASNTKNRGARGYTF. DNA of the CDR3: TGTGCCAGCAACACAAAGAATCGGGGGGCGCGCGGCTACACCTTC.